The TCR beta chain under discussion was sequenced for a study of T-cell reconstitution after alpha-beta-depleted transplantation in children. General study results and limits: It was surviving recipient T cells and thymic progenitors that gave some patients high TCRbeta diversity at day 60. The origin of alpha-beta T cells about two months after transplant was reportedly several hundred expanded graft clones.

For TCRbeta, the library was prepared with unique molecular identifiers. TCRdb processed the PCR reads anew with MiXCR; each CDR3 protein has one entry. This table has 550,000 to 800,000 distinct CDR3 sequences, roughly 14% appearing once. In this sample, this clonotype turned up a few times. The target antigen is unknown. The clonotype originates from a girl aged 2 to 9 with congenital amegakaryocytic thrombocytopenia, due to receive a stem cell transplant. The sample was PBMCs, taken before TCRalphabeta/CD19-depleted stem cell transplant.

The CDR3 sequence: CATSPGQRSGANVLTF. CDR3 nucleotide sequence: TGTGCCACATCCCCGGGACAACGCTCTGGGGCCAACGTCCTGACTTTC. The gene calls are TRBV10-3 and TRBJ2-6; a weak D match, TRBD1 (6 bases). Germline V gene data show CDR1 as ENHRY and CDR2 as SYGVKD. Trimming shortened V by 10 bases and J by 0 bases, and 16 bases separated the two germline ends. This CDR3 spans 16 amino acids.